The sequence of this TCR beta chain was determined in a study of cytomegalovirus exposure and HLA in healthy donors (dated by TCRdb to the late 2010s). Study-level background: According to an earlier analysis of around 600 of the donors, 150 million to 200 million T cells yielded roughly 110 million unique TCR beta sequences and about 300 Gb of sequence data. An early release covering some 640 HLA-typed donors comprised about 320 gigabases of sequencing data and 85 million to 100 million unique TCR sequences. Of the 350 to 450 genotyped donors, 81% were placed in the genetic ancestry cluster associated with self-reported Caucasian donors. The aim of the study was to test whether cataloging public T cell receptors could identify signatures of past pathogen exposure. The T cell repertoires of about 700 subjects were profiled by immunosequencing and related to cytomegalovirus serostatus. Besides the first cohort of approximately 710 subjects, a separate validation cohort made up of 120 different subjects was used. High-throughput TCR immunosequencing, statistical association of individual TCRs with disease status, and machine learning were combined to predict cytomegalovirus infection status. In a later analysis, previously published TCR beta repertoires from 550 to 700 donors were re-analyzed and high-resolution HLA genotyping was added so that TCR occurrence patterns could be studied. Rather than using new phenotypic data, the later analysis identified candidate immune exposures from TCR beta sequences and from how often those sequences occurred across donors. In an earlier analysis of around 540 of the donors, high-throughput TCR beta sequencing was used to judge whether each TCR beta V gene segment behaved as functional or pseudogenic. Donor age, sex, ethnicity and CMV serostatus were compiled together with the repertoire data. A later genetic analysis took genome-wide SNP genotypes for about 55% of the 666 donors and used that subset as a discovery cohort. Every discovery cohort repertoire had been produced on one sequencing platform. Class I and class II HLA loci were covered by the typing at four-digit resolution. The number of typed donors differed by locus: 629-630 for A, B, C, DRB1 and DQB1; about 520 for DQA1; fewer than 610 for DPA1; and around 490 for DPB1. Because of strong linkage in the cohort, five DR-DQ haplotypes were treated as single units for association and clustering. On average, around 200,000 unique TCR beta nucleotide sequences were sequenced per donor among a few hundred genotyped donors of the cohort, with about 17% of those sequences being non-productive.

Remarks on this clone: No cognate antigen has been identified for it. No base quality information exists; no much larger clone differs at one position.

Libraries were made using the immunoSEQ multiplex PCR assay. For the multiplex PCR, a mixture combining 60 forward primers for TCR Vbeta segments and 13 reverse primers for TCR Jbeta segments was used. A multiplex PCR assay on genomic DNA amplified the CDR3 region of rearranged TCR beta genes. The amplified TCR beta libraries were sequenced on the Illumina HiSeq System as 87-base-pair reads. The original methods were these. A later analysis tallied roughly 78 million unique TCR beta chains across the 640 or so repertoires, and some 10 million of those chains were shared by two or more donors. Raw reads were error-corrected and collapsed into unique sequences with a nearest-neighbor algorithm that merged closely related sequences to remove PCR and sequencing errors. V, D and J gene segments were assigned by aligning CDR3 sequences to IMGT reference sequences. For a sequence to be retained, a match of at least six nucleotides to both a V gene segment and a J gene segment was required. Rearrangements were called productive when the CDR3 lacked stop codons and stayed in frame with V and J; all others were non-productive. Following IMGT convention, CDR3 was defined as the stretch from the second conserved V-encoded cysteine to the conserved J-encoded phenylalanine. Sequences without an unambiguous match to a single V gene segment were excluded from the earlier analysis of about 630 of the donors. An earlier analysis of 587 of the donors called V segments functional above 56.7% productive rearrangements and segregating when the between-donor standard deviation exceeded 5%. A statistical classification framework was developed to diagnose cytomegalovirus status using the catalog of TCR beta chain sequences. V and J gene assignment, in a later analysis, came from comparing TCR nucleotide sequences with IMGT/GENE-DB human TR gene sequences. Using the TCRdist pipeline, a later analysis assigned CDR3 sequences along with most-parsimonious VDJ recombination scenarios. In a later analysis, each TCR beta chain was defined by its CDR3 amino acid sequence together with its V-gene family, and reads without a unique V-gene family were excluded. In a later analysis, 500 to 650 highly shared, low-generation-probability nucleotide sequences were removed to address suspected cross-contamination and a sequencing artifact. In a later analysis, a clonal expansion index for each public chain was calculated from normalized within-repertoire ranks of inferred template counts. A later analysis computed generation probabilities with a VDJ recombination model fitted to out-of-frame rearrangements, and checked the results against IGoR. Hypergeometric tests were used in a later analysis to score TCR-TCR, TCR-HLA and TCR-CMV co-occurrence, with a repertoire-size bias correction applied to the TCR pairs. In a later analysis, false discovery rates were estimated by permuting HLA or CMV assignments 20 times. In a later analysis, co-occurring TCRs were grouped using DBSCAN, with TCRdist sequence similarity added in when clustering inside HLA-allele-positive subsets. Repertoires with fewer than 30,000 or more than 120,000 public chains, plus five repertoires with anomalous nucleotide sharing, were excluded from co-occurrence clustering. Held by TCRdb, this immuneACCESS table contains in-frame sequences only and omits some clones. Under half of the omission traces to an unresolved V gene where checked; the cause of the rest is unknown. V, J and clone size are taken as reported in that table, and D and trimming were inferred from the DNA itself. The sample table shows roughly 100,000 clones, and approximately 71% are seen once. More than 15% of the sample is held by the ten biggest clonotypes.

The junction shows trimming of 5 bases on V and 8 bases on J, plus 24 bases between the germline ends. Per the germline V gene, MDHEN is the CDR1 and SYDVKM is the CDR2. From cysteine to phenylalanine, the CDR3 is 17 amino acids long. This entry keeps only the CDR3 DNA: 51 bases, framed from base 1. The paper's findings and limits, for the study overall: Sequencing depth was assumed to be roughly uniform across donors in the presence/absence analyses, though that assumption may not hold. HLA typing was unavailable for some donors at each locus, so association tests used only the typed subset. Some 16 rarely observed V segments, including chromosome 9 orphons, were excluded from the earlier analysis of about 600 of the donors because counts were too low. It was suggested by the authors that the approach could potentially be generalized to other disease states and immunological phenotypes. Most TCR sequences were observed very rarely across donors, whereas some public TCRs were present in many individuals. Broadly in line with IMGT annotations, most TCR beta V segments showed up in productive rearrangements about 87% or about 30% of the time in an earlier analysis of around 550 of the donors. A further reported finding was that TCR beta sequences accurately predicted the HLA-A and HLA-B alleles for most subjects in the first cohort. The only immune exposure information available for the cohort was CMV serostatus. Assigning TCR associations to individual alleles was difficult when HLA alleles, especially DR and DQ, strongly co-occurred. Compared with the roughly 600-donor mean, donors in an Asian-associated ancestry cluster had fewer N-insertions in productive TCRs, according to a later genetic analysis. Some IMGT-functional V segments, including TRBV6-2 and TRBV6-3, could not be told apart with the 87-base-pair reads, so those segments were excluded. In both the original and validation cohorts, the classifier was reported to diagnose cytomegalovirus status with high specificity and sensitivity. A later genetic analysis associated a missense DCLRE1C variant with V-gene and J-gene trimming of TCR beta chains, and an independent cohort replicated the association. The cohort was sequenced for TCR beta chains only, and without alpha or paired-chain data the features that could be detected were limited. Specific HLA alleles were associated with about 17,000 TCR beta sequences at a false discovery rate of 0.05 in a later analysis. The study gave a list of about 160 TCR beta chains associated with cytomegalovirus. According to a later analysis, parvovirus B19, influenza, CMV and Epstein-Barr virus appeared linked to several top co-occurrence clusters. Correlated functional status among segregating V segments might be attributable to linkage disequilibrium, but an unknown experimental factor could not be ruled out. A few of the identified cytomegalovirus-associated TCR beta chains were confirmed in vitro to be specific for cytomegalovirus antigens. In a later analysis, most CMV-associated TCR beta chains were found to appear HLA-restricted, with HLA associations seemingly driven largely by CMV exposure. A later analysis found that HLA-associated TCR beta chains were more clonally expanded and had lower generation probabilities than equally common non-associated chains. A cluster of highly shared sequence variants was judged likely to represent a technical artifact of the sequencing pipeline. In a later analysis, TCR association rates were found to vary across HLA loci, with the most associated TCRs seen for DRB1 alleles and the fewest for HLA-C alleles.

The cohort was made up of approximately 670 healthy bone marrow donors. At the time of sampling, every cohort member was nominally healthy, though immune exposures that went unrecorded were likely present. The donor was CMV seropositive and was included in the group of about 290 seropositive cohort members. Each donor provided a peripheral blood sample, and peripheral blood mononuclear cells were used for TCR beta sequencing. The Qiagen DNeasy Blood Extraction Kit was used to extract genomic DNA from the blood cell samples. The chain uses TRBV28 and TRBJ1-4; the D gene lacks a confident call. Sequencing used PBMCs. The TCR was taken from a woman aged 18-29 years in good health and CMV-seropositive. The CDR3 reads as follows: CASSVISSVGEKEKLFF. The bases are TGTGCCAGCAGTGTCATCTCCTCGGTTGGGGAGAAGGAAAAACTGTTTTTT.